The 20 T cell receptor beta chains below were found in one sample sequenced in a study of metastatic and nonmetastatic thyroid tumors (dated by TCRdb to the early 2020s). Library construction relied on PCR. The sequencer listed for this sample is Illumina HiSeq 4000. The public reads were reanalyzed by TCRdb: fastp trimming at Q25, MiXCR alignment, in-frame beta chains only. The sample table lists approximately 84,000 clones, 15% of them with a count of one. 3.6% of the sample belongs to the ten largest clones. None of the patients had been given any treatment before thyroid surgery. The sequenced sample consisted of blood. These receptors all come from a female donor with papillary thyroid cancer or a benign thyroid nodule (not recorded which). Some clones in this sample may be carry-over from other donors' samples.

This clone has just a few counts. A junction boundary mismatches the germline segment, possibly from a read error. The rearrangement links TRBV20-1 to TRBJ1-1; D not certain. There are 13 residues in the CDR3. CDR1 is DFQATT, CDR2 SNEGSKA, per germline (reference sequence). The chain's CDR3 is CSAPPLSGTEPFF. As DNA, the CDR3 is TGCAGTGCCCCCCCTTTGTCCGGCACTGAACCTTTCTTT.

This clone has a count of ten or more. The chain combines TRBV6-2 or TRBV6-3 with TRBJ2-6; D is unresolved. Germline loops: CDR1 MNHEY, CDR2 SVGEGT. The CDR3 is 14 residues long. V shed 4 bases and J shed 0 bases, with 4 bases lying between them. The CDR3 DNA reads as TGTGCCAGCAGTTGGGACTCTGGGGCCAACGTCCTGACTTTC. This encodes CASSWDSGANVLTF.

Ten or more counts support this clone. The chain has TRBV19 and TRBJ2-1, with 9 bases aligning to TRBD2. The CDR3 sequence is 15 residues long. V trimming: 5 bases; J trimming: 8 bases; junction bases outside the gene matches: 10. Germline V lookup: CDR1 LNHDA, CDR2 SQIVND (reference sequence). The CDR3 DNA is TGTGCCAGTAGTGCCTCGGCGGGGGGGCTCGATGAGCAGTTCTTC. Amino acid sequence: CASSASAGGLDEQFF.

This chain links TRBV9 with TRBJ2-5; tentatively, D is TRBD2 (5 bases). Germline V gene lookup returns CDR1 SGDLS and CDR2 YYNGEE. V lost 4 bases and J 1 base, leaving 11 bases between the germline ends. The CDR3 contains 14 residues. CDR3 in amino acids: CASSPRTSQETQYF. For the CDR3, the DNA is TGTGCCAGCAGCCCCCGGACTTCCCAAGAGACCCAGTACTTC.

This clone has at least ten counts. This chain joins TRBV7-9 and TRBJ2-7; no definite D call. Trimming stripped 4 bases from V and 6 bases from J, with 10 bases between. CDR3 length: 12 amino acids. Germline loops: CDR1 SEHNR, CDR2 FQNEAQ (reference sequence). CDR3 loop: CASSSFPSEQYF. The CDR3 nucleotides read TGTGCCAGCAGCTCCTTTCCTTCCGAGCAGTACTTC.

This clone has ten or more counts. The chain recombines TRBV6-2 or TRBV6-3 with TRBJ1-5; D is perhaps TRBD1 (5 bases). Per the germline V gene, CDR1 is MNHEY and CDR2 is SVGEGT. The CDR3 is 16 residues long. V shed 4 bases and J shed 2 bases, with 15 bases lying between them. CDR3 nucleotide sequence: TGTGCCAGCAGTTTAGGGGTGCTCGCGCGCAATCAGCCCCAGCATTTT. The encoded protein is CASSLGVLARNQPQHF.

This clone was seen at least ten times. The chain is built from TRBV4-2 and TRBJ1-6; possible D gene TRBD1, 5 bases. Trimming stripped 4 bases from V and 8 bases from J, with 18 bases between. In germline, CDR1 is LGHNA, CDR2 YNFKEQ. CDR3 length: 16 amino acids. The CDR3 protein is CASSLYYPGAHSPLHF. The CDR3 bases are TGTGCCAGCAGCCTTTACTACCCTGGGGCTCATTCACCCCTCCACTTT.

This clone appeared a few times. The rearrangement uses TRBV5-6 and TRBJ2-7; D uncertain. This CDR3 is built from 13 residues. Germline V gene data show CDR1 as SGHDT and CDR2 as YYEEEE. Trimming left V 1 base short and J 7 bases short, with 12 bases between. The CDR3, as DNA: TGTGCCAGCAGCTTGTCGCCCCTCCGGGAGCAGTACTTC. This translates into CASSLSPLREQYF.

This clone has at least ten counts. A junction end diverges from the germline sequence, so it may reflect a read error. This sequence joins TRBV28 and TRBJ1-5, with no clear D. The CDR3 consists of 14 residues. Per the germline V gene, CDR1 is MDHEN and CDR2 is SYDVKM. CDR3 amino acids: CAGSLGGVGQPQHF. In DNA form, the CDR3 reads TGTGCCGGCAGTTTAGGTGGGGTTGGGCAGCCCCAGCATTTT. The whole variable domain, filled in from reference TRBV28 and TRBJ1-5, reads DVKVTQSSRYLVKRTGEKVFLECVQDMDHENMFWYRQDPGLGLRLIYFSYDVKMKEKGDIPEGYSVSREKKERFSLILESASTNQTSMYLCAGSLGGVGQPQHFGDGTRLSIL.

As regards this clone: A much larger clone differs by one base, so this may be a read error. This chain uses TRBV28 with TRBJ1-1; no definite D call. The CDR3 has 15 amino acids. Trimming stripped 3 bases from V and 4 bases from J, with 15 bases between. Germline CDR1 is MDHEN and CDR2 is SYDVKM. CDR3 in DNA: TGTGCCAGCAGTTTCATTCTGTCCAAGGGCACTGAAGCTTTCTTT. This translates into CASSFILSKGTEAFF.

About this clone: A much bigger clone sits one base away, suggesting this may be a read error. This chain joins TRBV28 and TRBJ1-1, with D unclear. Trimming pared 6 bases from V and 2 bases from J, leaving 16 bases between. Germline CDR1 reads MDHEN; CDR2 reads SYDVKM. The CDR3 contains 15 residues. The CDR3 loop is CASRPPKGSNTEAFF. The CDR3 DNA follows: TGTGCCAGCAGACCCCCGAAGGGCAGTAACACTGAAGCTTTCTTT.

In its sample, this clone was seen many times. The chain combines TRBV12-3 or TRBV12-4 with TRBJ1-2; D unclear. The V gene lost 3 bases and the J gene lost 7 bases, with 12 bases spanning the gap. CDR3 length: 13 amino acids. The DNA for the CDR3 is TGTGCCAGCAGTTTTAAGAGGGAGGGTGGCTACACCTTC. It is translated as CASSFKREGGYTF.

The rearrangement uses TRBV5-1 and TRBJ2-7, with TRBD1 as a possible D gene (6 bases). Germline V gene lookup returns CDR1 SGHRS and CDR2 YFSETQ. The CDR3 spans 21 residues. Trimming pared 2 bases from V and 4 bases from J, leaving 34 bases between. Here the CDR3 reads CASSFSSAWLPRDKKVYEQYF. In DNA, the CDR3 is TGCGCCAGCAGCTTCTCTTCAGCTTGGCTCCCCCGGGACAAGAAGGTTTACGAGCAGTACTTC.

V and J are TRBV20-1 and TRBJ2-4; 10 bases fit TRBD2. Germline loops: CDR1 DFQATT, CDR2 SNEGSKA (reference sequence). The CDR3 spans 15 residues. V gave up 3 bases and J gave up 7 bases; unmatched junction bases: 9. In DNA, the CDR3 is TGCAGTGCTAGCCAGGCTAGCGGGGGAGCGAACATTCAGTACTTC. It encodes CSASQASGGANIQYF.

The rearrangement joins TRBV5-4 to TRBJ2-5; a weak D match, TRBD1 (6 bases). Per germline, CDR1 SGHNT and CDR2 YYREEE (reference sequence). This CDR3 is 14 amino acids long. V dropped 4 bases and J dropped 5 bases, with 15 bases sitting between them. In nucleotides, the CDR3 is TGTGCCAGCAGCCCGGACTGGGGGCGGGAGACCCAGTACTTC. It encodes CASSPDWGRETQYF.

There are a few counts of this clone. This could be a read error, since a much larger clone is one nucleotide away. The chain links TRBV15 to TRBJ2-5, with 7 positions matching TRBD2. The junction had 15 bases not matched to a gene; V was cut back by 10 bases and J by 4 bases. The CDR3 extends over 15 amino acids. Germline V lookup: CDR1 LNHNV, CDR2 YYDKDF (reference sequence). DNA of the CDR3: TGTGCCAACACCGAGGGGAGGGCCCGGGGAGAGACCCAGTACTTC. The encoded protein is CANTEGRARGETQYF.

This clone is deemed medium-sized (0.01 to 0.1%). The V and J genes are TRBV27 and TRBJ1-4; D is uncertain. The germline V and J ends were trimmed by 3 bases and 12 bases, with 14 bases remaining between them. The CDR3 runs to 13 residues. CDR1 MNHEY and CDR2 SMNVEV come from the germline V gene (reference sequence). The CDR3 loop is CASSFRGQEQLFF. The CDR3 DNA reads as TGTGCCAGCAGTTTCCGTGGGCAAGAGCAACTGTTTTTT.

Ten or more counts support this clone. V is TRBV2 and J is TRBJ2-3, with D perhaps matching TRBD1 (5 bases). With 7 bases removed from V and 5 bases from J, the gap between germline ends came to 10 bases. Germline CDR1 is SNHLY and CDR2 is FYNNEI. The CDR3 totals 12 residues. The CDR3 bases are TGTGCCAGCAAAGCAGGGATAGATACGCAGTATTTT. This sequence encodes CASKAGIDTQYF.

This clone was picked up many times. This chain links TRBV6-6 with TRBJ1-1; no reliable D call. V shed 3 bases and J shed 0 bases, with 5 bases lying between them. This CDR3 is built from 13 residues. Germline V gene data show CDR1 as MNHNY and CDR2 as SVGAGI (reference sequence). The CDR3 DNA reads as TGTGCCAGCAGTTATTCGGTGAACACTGAAGCTTTCTTT. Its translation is CASSYSVNTEAFF.

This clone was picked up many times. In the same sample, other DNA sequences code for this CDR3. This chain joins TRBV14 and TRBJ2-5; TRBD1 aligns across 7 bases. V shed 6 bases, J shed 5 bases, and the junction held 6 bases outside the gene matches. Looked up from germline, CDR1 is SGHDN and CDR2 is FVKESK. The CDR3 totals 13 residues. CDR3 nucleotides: TGTGCCAGCAGTCTAGGGGGCCCGGAGACCCAGTACTTC. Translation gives CASSLGGPETQYF.